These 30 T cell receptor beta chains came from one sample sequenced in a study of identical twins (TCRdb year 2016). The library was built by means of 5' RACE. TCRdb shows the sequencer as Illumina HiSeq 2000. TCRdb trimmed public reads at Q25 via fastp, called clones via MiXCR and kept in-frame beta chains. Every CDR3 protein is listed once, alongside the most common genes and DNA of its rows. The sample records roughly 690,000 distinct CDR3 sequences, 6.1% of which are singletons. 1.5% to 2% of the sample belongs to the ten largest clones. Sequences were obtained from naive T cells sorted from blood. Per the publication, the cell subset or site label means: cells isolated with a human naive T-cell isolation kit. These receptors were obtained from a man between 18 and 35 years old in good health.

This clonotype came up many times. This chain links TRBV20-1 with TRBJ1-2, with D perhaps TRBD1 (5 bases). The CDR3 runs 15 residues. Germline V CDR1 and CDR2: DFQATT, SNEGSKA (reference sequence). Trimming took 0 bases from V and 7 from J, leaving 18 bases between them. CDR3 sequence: CSARDGGGTSGGYTF. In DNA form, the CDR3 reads TGCAGTGCTAGAGATGGGGGGGGAACATCAGGTGGCTACACCTTC.

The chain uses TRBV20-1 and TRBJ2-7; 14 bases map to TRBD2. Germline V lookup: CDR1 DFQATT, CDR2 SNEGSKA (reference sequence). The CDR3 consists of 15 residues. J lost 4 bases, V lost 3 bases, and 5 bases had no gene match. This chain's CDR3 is CSASDGTSGSYEQYF. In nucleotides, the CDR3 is TGCAGTGCTAGCGATGGGACTAGCGGGAGTTACGAGCAGTACTTC.

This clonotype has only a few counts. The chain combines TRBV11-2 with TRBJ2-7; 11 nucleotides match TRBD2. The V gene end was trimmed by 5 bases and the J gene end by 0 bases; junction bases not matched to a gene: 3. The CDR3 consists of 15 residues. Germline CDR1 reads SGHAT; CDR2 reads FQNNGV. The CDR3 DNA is TGTGCCAGCAGCCAGACTAGCGGGATCTCCTACGAGCAGTACGTC. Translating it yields CASSQTSGISYEQYV.

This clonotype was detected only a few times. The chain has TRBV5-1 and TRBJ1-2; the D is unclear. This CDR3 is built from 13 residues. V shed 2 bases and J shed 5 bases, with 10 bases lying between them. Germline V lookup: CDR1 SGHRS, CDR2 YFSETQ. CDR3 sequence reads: CASSFSEGYGYTF. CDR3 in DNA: TGCGCCAGCAGCTTTTCAGAGGGATATGGCTACACCTTC.

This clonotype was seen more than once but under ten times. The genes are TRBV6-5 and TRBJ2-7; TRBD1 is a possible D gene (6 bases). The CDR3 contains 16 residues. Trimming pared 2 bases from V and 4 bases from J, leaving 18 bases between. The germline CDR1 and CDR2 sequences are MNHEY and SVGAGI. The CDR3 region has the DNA TGTGCCAGCAGTTACGTAGGGGGACAATCAATATACGAGCAGTACTTC. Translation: CASSYVGGQSIYEQYF.

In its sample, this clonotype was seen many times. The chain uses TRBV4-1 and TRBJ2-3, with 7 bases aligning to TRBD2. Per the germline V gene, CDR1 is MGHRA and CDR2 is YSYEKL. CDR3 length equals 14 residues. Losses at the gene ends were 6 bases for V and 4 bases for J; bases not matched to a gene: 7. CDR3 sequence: CASRRLADADTQYF. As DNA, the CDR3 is TGCGCCAGCAGGCGGCTAGCGGACGCAGATACGCAGTATTTT.

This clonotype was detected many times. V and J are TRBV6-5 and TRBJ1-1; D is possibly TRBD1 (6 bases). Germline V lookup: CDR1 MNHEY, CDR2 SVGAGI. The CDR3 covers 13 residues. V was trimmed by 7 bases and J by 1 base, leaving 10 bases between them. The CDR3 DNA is TGTGCCAGCATTAAACAGGGGAACACTGAAGCTTTCTTT. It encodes CASIKQGNTEAFF.

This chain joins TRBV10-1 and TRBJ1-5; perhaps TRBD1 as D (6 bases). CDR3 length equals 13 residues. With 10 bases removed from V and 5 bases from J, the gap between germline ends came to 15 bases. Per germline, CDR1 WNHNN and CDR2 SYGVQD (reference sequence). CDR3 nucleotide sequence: TGCGCCACCGGACAGAAGCTGGATCAGCCCCAGCATTTT. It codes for CATGQKLDQPQHF.

The CDR3 loop reads CASRGDYPAQFF. The CDR3 nucleotides are TGTGCCAGCAGAGGGGACTACCCCGCGCAGTTCTTC. The chain has TRBV7-2 and TRBJ2-1; 7 nucleotides align to TRBD2. CDR1 SGHTA and CDR2 FQGNSA come from the germline V gene. V trimming: 6 bases; J trimming: 12 bases; junction bases outside the gene matches: 8. This CDR3 has 12 residues. Supplemented by reference TRBV7-2 and TRBJ2-1, the full variable domain reads GAGVSQSPSNKVTEKGKDVELRCDPISGHTALYWYRQSLGQGLEFLIYFQGNSAPDKSGLPSDRFSAERTGGSVSTLTIQRTQQEDSAVYLCASRGDYPAQFFGPGTRLTVL.

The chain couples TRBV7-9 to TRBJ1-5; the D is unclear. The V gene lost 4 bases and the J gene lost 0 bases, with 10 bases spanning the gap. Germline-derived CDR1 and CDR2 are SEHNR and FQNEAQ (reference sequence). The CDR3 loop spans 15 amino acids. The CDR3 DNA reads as TGTGCCAGCAGCTCCCAGACGGATAGCAATCAGCCCCAGCATTTT. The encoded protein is CASSSQTDSNQPQHF.

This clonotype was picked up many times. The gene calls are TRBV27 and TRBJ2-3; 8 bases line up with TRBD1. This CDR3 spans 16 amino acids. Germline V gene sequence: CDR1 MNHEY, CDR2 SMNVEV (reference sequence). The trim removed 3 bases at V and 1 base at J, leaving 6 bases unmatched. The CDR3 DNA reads TGTGCCAGCAGTTTCTTCGGACAGGGCGGCACAGATACGCAGTATTTT. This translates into CASSFFGQGGTDTQYF.

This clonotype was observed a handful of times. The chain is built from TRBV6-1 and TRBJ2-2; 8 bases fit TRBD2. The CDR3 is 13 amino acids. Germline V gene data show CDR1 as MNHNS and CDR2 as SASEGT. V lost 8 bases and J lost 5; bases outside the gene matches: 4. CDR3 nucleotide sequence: TGTGCCAGCGGTGGCGGGAGGACCGGGGAGCTGTTTTTT. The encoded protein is CASGGGRTGELFF.

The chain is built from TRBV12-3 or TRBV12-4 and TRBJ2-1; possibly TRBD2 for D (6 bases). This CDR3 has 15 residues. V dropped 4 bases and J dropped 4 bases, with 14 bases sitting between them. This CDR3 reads CASSSVLAHYNEQFF. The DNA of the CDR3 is TGTGCCAGCAGTTCTGTGCTAGCGCATTACAATGAGCAGTTCTTC.

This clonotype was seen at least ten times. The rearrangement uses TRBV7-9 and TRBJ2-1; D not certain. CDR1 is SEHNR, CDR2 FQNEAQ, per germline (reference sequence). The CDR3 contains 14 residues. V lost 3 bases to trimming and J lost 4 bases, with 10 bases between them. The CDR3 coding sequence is TGTGCCAGCAGCTTGGGTTTCTCATACAATGAGCAGTTCTTC. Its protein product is CASSLGFSYNEQFF.

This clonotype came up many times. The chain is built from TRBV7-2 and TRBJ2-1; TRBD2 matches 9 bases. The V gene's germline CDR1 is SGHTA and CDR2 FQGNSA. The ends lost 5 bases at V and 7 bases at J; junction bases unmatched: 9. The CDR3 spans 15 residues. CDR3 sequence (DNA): TGTGCCAGCAGCCCAAGGACTAGCGTTCCGAATGAGCAGTTCTTC. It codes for CASSPRTSVPNEQFF.

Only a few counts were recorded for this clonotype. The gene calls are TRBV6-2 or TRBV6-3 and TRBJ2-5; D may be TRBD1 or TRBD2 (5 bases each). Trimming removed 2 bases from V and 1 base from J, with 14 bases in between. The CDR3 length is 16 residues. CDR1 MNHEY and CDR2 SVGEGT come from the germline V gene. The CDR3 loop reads CASSYQGTLLQETQYF. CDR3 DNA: TGTGCCAGCAGTTACCAAGGGACCCTCCTCCAAGAGACCCAGTACTTC.

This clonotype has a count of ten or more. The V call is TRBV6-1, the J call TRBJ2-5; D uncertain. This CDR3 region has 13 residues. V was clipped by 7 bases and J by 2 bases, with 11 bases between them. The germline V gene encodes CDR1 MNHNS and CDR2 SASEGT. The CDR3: CASNGKRQETQYF. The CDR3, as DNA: TGTGCCAGCAACGGAAAGCGACAAGAGACCCAGTACTTC.

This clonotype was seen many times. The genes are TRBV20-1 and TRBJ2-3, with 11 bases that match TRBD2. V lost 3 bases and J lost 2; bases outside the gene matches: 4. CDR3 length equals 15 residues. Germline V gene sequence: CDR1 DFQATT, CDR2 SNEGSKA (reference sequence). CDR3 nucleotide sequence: TGCAGTGCTAGGGAGACTAGCGGGGTCACAGATACGCAGTATTTT. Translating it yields CSARETSGVTDTQYF.

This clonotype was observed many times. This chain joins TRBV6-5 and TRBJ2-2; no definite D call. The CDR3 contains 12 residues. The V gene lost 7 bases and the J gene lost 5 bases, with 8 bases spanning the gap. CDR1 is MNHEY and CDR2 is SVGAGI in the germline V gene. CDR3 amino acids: CASTSWTGELFF. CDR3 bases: TGTGCCAGCACCTCGTGGACCGGGGAGCTGTTTTTT.

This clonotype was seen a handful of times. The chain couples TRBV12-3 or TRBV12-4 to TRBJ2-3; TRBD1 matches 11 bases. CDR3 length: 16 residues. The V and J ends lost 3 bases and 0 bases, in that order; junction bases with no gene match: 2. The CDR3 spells CASSFGTGGSTDTQYF. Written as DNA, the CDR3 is TGTGCCAGCAGTTTTGGGACAGGGGGGAGCACAGATACGCAGTATTTT.

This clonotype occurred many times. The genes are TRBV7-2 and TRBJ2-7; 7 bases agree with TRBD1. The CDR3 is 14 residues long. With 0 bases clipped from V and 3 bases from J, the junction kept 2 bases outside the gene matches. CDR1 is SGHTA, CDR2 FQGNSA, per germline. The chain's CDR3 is CASSLAGTDYEQYF. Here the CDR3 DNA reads TGTGCCAGCAGCTTAGCGGGGACAGACTACGAGCAGTACTTC.

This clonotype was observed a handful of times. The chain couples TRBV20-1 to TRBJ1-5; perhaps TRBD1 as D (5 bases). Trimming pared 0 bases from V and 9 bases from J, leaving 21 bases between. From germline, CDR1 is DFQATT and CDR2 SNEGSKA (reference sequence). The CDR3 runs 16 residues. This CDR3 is CSARDVNTPGHRPQHF. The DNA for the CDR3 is TGCAGTGCTAGAGACGTGAACACCCCAGGGCATCGGCCCCAGCATTTT.

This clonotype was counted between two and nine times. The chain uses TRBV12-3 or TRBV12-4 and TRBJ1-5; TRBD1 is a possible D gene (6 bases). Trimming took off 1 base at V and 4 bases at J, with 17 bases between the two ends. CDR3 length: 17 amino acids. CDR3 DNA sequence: TGTGCCAGCAGTTTAGAGGGGGGGGGTCTAAGGAATCAGCCCCAGCATTTT. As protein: CASSLEGGGLRNQPQHF.

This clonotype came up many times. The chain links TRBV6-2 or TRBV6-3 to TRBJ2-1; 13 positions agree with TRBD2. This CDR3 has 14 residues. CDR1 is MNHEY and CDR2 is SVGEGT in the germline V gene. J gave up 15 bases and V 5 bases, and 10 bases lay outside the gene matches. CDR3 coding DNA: TGTGCCAGCAGTACTAGCGGGAGGGTCTATGAGTTGTTCTTC. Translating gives CASSTSGRVYELFF.

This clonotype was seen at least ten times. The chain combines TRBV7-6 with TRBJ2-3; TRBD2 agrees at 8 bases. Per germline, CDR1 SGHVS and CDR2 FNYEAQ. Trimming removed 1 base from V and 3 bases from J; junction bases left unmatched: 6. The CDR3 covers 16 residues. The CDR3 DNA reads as TGTGCCAGCAGCTTAGGGAGCGGGAGTGAAACAGATACGCAGTATTTT. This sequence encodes CASSLGSGSETDTQYF.

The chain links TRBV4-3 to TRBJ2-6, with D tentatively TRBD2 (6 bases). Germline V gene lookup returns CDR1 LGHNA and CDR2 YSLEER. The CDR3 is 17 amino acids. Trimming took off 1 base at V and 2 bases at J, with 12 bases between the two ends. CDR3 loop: CASSQGVTGAGANVLTF. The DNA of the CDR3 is TGCGCCAGCAGCCAAGGGGTTACGGGGGCTGGGGCCAACGTCCTGACTTTC.

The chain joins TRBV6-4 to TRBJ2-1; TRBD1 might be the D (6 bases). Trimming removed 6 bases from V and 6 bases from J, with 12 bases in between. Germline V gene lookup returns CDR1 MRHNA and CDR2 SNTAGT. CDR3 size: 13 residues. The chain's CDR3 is CASRHPGANEQFF. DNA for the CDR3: TGTGCCAGCAGACACCCAGGGGCCAATGAGCAGTTCTTC.

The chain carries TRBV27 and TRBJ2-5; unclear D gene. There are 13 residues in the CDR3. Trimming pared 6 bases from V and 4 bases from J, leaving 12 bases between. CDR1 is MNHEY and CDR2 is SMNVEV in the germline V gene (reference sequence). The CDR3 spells CASSEVLGETQYF. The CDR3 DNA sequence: TGTGCCAGCAGCGAGGTCCTTGGAGAGACCCAGTACTTC.

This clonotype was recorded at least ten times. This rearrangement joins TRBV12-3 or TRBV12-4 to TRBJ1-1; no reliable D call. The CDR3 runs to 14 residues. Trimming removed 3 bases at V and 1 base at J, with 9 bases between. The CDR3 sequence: CASSLWARNTEAFF. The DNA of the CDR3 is TGTGCCAGCAGTTTGTGGGCCCGGAACACTGAAGCTTTCTTT.

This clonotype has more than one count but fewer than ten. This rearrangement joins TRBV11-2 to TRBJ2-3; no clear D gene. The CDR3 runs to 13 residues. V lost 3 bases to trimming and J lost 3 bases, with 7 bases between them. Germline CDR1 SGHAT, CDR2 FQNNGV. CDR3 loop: CASSFHGTDTQYF. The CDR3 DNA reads TGTGCCAGCAGCTTTCATGGTACAGATACGCAGTATTTT.